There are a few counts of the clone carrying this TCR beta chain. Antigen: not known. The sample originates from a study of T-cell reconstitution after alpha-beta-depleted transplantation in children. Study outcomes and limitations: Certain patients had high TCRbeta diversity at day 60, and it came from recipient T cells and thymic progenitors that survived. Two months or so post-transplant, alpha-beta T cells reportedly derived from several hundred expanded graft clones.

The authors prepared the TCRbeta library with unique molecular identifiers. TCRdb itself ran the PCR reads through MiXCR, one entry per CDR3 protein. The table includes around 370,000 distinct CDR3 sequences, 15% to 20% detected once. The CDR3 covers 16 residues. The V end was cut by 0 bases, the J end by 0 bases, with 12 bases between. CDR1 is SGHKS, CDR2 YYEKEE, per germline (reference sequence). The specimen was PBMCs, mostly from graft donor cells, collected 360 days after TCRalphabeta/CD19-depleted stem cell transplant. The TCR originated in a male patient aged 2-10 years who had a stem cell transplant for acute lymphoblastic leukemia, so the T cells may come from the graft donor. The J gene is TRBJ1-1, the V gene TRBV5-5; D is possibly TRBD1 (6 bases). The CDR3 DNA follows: TGTGCCAGCAGCTTGGAGGGGGGACACATGAACACTGAAGCTTTCTTT. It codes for CASSLEGGHMNTEAFF.